The T cell receptor (beta chain) described here comes from a study of cytomegalovirus exposure and HLA in healthy donors. 13 Jbeta primers and 60 Vbeta primers were used for the PCR. Clones were sequenced by immunoSEQ multiplex PCR, and TCRdb holds only the in-frame ones, with some missing. There are about 140,000 clones in the sample; roughly 83% occur only once, and 3% to 3.5% lies in the top ten. This sequence was found in a female donor in good health and CMV-seronegative. Material for sequencing was PBMCs.

The CDR3 protein is CASSPGLVDEQYF. The CDR3 bases are TGTGCCAGCAGTCCGGGACTAGTCGACGAGCAGTACTTC. V is TRBV6-5 and J is TRBJ2-7, with 8 positions matching TRBD2. J was trimmed by 5 bases and V by 5 bases; bases with no gene match: 5. Per the germline V gene, CDR1 is MNHEY and CDR2 is SVGAGI. The CDR3 has 13 amino acids.